The 12 T cell receptor beta chains listed next were all sequenced from one sample in a study of blood T cell repertoires in COVID-19. The assay was immunoSEQ multiplex PCR, and TCRdb's table has in-frame clones only and misses some. Here the sample spans about 170,000 clones, approximately 87% being singletons. Sequencing was done on a sample of peripheral blood. These receptors originate from a man aged 18 to 35 with active or convalescent COVID-19.

This clone appeared a single time. V gene TRBV27 combines with J gene TRBJ2-1, with a tentative D call TRBD1 (5 bases). The CDR3 covers 12 residues. The V gene's germline CDR1 is MNHEY and CDR2 SMNVEV (reference sequence). Trimming stripped 8 bases from V and 7 bases from J, with 12 bases between. CDR3 region: CASGSGANEQFF. The DNA for the CDR3 is TGTGCCAGCGGCAGTGGGGCTAATGAGCAGTTCTTC.

The chain has TRBV24-1 and TRBJ2-2, with D possibly TRBD1 on 6 matching bases. Germline values: CDR1 KGHDR, CDR2 SFDVKD. The CDR3 consists of 14 residues. The V and J ends lost 6 bases and 3 bases respectively, with 10 bases between them. Here the CDR3 DNA reads TGTGCCACCAGTCGAGGACAGTACACCGGGGAGCTGTTTTTT. Its translation: CATSRGQYTGELFF.

The table lists this clone with a few counts. The V call is TRBV7-2, the J call TRBJ1-5; TRBD1 is a possible D gene (6 bases). Germline CDR1 SGHTA, CDR2 FQGNSA. V dropped 1 base and J dropped 4 bases, with 14 bases sitting between them. The CDR3 sequence is 16 residues long. The CDR3 bases are TGTGCCAGCAGCTTAGGTCCGGCAGGGGCTAATCAGCCCCAGCATTTT. Translation: CASSLGPAGANQPQHF. Complete variable domain (other parts from reference TRBV7-2 and TRBJ1-5): GAGVSQSPSNKVTEKGKDVELRCDPISGHTALYWYRQSLGQGLEFLIYFQGNSAPDKSGLPSDRFSAERTGGSVSTLTIQRTQQEDSAVYLCASSLGPAGANQPQHFGDGTRLSIL.

V is TRBV2 and J is TRBJ1-3; no reliable D call. CDR3 length: 14 amino acids. CDR1 is SNHLY and CDR2 is FYNNEI in the germline V gene. Trimming shortened V by 3 bases and J by 0 bases, and 6 bases separated the two germline ends. The CDR3 DNA is TGTGCCAGCAGTGAGAGGAGCTCTGGAAACACCATATATTTT. Its protein product is CASSERSSGNTIYF.

The sample holds one count of this clone. The J gene is TRBJ2-2, the V gene TRBV4-3; 16 bases line up with TRBD2. Germline V gene data show CDR1 as LGHNA and CDR2 as YSLEER. The CDR3 has 20 residues. Trimming at V came to 5 bases and at J to 2 bases, leaving 11 bases not matched to a gene. The CDR3 loop reads CASSSGLAGGPAINTGELFF. The CDR3 nucleotides read TGCGCCAGCAGCTCGGGACTAGCGGGAGGGCCAGCCATTAACACCGGGGAGCTGTTTTTT.

J is TRBJ1-2 and V is TRBV24-1; TRBD1 is a possible D gene (6 bases). Trimming removed 9 bases at V and 3 bases at J, with 16 bases between. The CDR3 extends over 14 amino acids. CDR1 and CDR2 (germline): KGHDR, SFDVKD. In nucleotides, the CDR3 is TGTGCCACCCTGGGACAAGCCCCCGACTATGGCTACACCTTC. This gives the protein CATLGQAPDYGYTF.

The V and J genes are TRBV28 and TRBJ1-3; maybe TRBD1 (5 bases). The length of the CDR3 is 15 residues. V lost 3 bases and J 0 bases, leaving 9 bases between the germline ends. Germline V gives CDR1 MDHEN, CDR2 SYDVKM. The CDR3 nucleotides are TGTGCCAGCAGTTTGCAGGGTAGCTCTGGAAACACCATATATTTT. Its protein product is CASSLQGSSGNTIYF.

CDR3 coding DNA: TGTGCCACCAGTGATTTGGACCTAGGGCCCAGGGGTGAGCAGTTCTTC. Protein sequence: CATSDLDLGPRGEQFF. The chain links TRBV24-1 to TRBJ2-1; tentative D call: TRBD1 (6 bases). The CDR3 runs to 16 residues. Germline CDR1 is KGHDR and CDR2 is SFDVKD. Between the trimmed V and J ends, which lost 0 bases and 9 bases, there was a span of 17 bases.

This rearrangement joins TRBV5-1 to TRBJ1-6, with D perhaps TRBD1 (5 bases). The CDR3 loop spans 16 amino acids. V lost 0 bases and J 6 bases, leaving 13 bases between the germline ends. Germline-derived CDR1 and CDR2 are SGHRS and YFSETQ. The CDR3 reads CASSLDPGGGNSPLHF. The CDR3 coding sequence is TGCGCCAGCAGCTTGGATCCAGGCGGGGGTAATTCACCCCTCCACTTT.

The rearrangement links TRBV2 to TRBJ1-1; TRBD1 is a possible D gene (6 bases). Germline V gene sequence: CDR1 SNHLY, CDR2 FYNNEI. V was shortened by 6 bases and J by 2 bases, with 10 bases between the two germline ends. The CDR3 contains 13 residues. For the CDR3, the DNA is TGTGCCAGCAGGCTACAGGGAAACACTGAAGCTTTCTTT. This gives the protein CASRLQGNTEAFF.

The rearrangement joins TRBV3-1 (or the pseudogene TRBV3-2) to TRBJ2-5; 7 positions match TRBD2. The V and J ends lost 0 bases and 2 bases, in that order; junction bases with no gene match: 3. Germline V CDR1 and CDR2: LGHDT, YNNKEL (reference sequence). The CDR3 is 15 amino acids. Here the CDR3 reads CASSQEGGVQETQYF. The CDR3 DNA reads TGTGCCAGCAGCCAAGAGGGGGGGGTACAAGAGACCCAGTACTTC.

The chain links TRBV19 to TRBJ2-1; D remains ambiguous. There are 15 residues in the CDR3. Trimming left V 8 bases short and J 3 bases short, with 17 bases between. CDR1 and CDR2 from the germline V gene are LNHDA and SQIVND (reference sequence). CDR3 nucleotides: TGTGCCAGTCAGCGCGATACCCTTTTCTACAATGAGCAGTTCTTC. Its protein is CASQRDTLFYNEQFF.